The source of this T cell receptor (beta chain) is a study of shared clonotypes between healthy human individuals (dated by TCRdb to about 2020). Regarding the complete study: A couple of women and a few men aged 18 to 49 years were included in the cohort. Per donor, three plates each were used for CD4 naive and CD4 memory, two for CD8 naive, and one for CD8 memory. To estimate repertoire size and how much clonotype sharing occurs between individuals, the study deeply sequenced the blood TCR repertoires of roughly 5 healthy adults. Libraries were prepared and TCR repertoires were sequenced by different laboratories using diverse techniques, in order to increase sequencing depth and limit assay-specific biases. Per donor, leukapheresis produced somewhere between about 0.9 and 9.5 billion PBMCs.

Findings and caveats that apply to the study as a whole: Naive subsets generally had larger estimated clonotype richness than memory subsets did. Across a few donors, around 5.4% of naive CD4, 3% to 3.5% of naive CD8, about 2.3% of memory CD4, and under 0.45% of memory CD8 clonotypes were shared. Pairwise subsampling indicated that sequencing depth was expected to affect the degree of clonotype sharing among donors. Sampling was limited to blood, and TCR repertoires in tissue likely differ from TCR repertoires in blood. Higher generation probabilities were observed for clonotypes shared by all four sorted-subset donors than for non-shared clonotypes. Incomplete sequencing was indicated by rarefaction of sorted-subset datasets, despite the large sequencing depth. Because the study included a small number of donors, the genetic and exposure-history diversity represented was limited.

Details on this clone: This clone's antigen is unknown. Per-nucleotide qualities are absent, and no much larger clonotype sits a single base away.

Using the deep immunoSEQ assay, TCR CDR3 regions were amplified from genomic DNA by multiplex PCR. Extracted genomic DNA from each cell subset was distributed evenly across all wells of several immunoSEQ 96-well plates, and each plate was treated as a replicate. For sorted subsets, around 200 ng genomic DNA, equal to some 28,000 T cell genomes, was loaded into each replicate PCR. The purified libraries were quantified using a Qubit 3.0 fluorometer, sized with a Bioanalyzer 2100, and then quantified again using the KAPA Library Quantification kit. A separate single-read 150-cycle Illumina NextSeq 550 flow cell was used to sequence each immunoSEQ 96-well plate. Processing in the source paper ran as follows. Because only junctional sequences without quality scores were contained in the immunoSEQ output, filtering matching that applied to full-length reads could not be performed. Sequences were annotated with PyIR, a Python wrapper for IgBLAST v1.9, and V/J genes and CDR3 were assigned using IMGT germline references. Reads with weak V/J assignments (E-value above 1e-6), missing CDR3, stop codons, out-of-frame junctions, or ambiguous translated residues were removed. A V3J clonotype was defined by an identical inferred V gene, J gene, and CDR3 amino acid sequence. The percentage overlap between two repertoires was calculated by dividing the number of shared unique clonotypes by the size of the smaller repertoire. Three approaches were used to assess repertoire richness: RTK rarefaction, the Chao1 estimator, and Recon v2.1 estimates of unobserved clonotypes. Generation probabilities for all TCRbeta clonotypes obtained by the gDNA method from a few donors were computed using OLGA. Here the immuneACCESS table is served through TCRdb, limited to in-frame sequences with V and J called. Missing clones are a known gap in these copies; in checked studies unresolved V genes cover under half, and the rest lacks a known reason. For V, J and clone size, that table is used; D and trimming come from the DNA. This sample holds some 2 million clones; less than 95% were observed only once. 0.95% to 1.5% of the sample goes to the ten largest clones.

V is shortened by 4 bases, J by 7 bases, and the region joining them spans 11 bases. From the cysteine through the phenylalanine, the CDR3 covers 13 amino acids. The only DNA kept is the CDR3, 39 bases in frame from the first base. Looking up the germline V gene yields CDR1 LGHNT and CDR2 FRNRAP. CD8 naive samples were CD45RO-negative cells positively selected for CCR7, giving a CD45RA+CCR7+ population that excluded TemRA cells. Donors were healthy HIV-negative adults with no recently reported acute infections or vaccinations. Every donor was a Caucasian adult living in Nashville, Tennessee, USA. After blood collection by leukapheresis, PBMCs were isolated using Ficoll-Histopaque density gradient centrifugation and then cryopreserved in the vapor phase of liquid nitrogen. Analytical flow cytometry was used to check the purity and quantity of each magnetically sorted T cell population. From each sorted fraction, genomic DNA was isolated and quantified by UV absorbance on a Nanodrop 2000c.

The sequence was obtained from a man younger than 35 in good health. The V gene is TRBV12-5 and the J gene is TRBJ1-5; the D gene is possibly TRBD1, with 5 bases matching. The sample comprised naive CD8+ T cells sorted from blood. The intended sense of this specimen's cell subset or site label: CD45RA+CCR7+. The DNA reads as follows: TGTGCTAGTGGTTCAGGGTGGGGGCAGCCCCAGCATTTT. Its product reads: CASGSGWGQPQHF.